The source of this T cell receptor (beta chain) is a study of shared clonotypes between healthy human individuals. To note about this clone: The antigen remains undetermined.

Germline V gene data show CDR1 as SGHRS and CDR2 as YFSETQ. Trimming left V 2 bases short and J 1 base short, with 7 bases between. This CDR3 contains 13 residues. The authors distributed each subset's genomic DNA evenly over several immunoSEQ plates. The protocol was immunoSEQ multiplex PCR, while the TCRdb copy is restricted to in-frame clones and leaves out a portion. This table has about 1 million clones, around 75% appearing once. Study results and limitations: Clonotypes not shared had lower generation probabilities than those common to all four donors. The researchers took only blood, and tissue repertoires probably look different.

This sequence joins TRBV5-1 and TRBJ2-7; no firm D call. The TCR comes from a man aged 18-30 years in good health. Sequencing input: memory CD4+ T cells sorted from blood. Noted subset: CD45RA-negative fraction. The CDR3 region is CASSFVGSYEQYF. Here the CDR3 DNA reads TGCGCCAGCAGCTTCGTAGGGTCCTACGAGCAGTACTTC.